These 13 T cell receptor beta chains were sequenced from one sample in a study of siplizumab effects on memory and regulatory T cells. TCRdb's copy holds only in-frame clones and misses some; the assay was immunoSEQ multiplex PCR. Of some 120,000 clones detected, 90% to 95% appear once; the ten largest clones hold approximately 1.8%. The sample taken for sequencing was non-Treg CD4+ T cells sorted from blood. The receptors here all came from a human donor in good health.

The table lists this clone with a count of one. V usage is TRBV10-3 and J usage is TRBJ2-7; D is ambiguous. V gave up 6 bases and J gave up 3 bases, with 9 bases separating them. This CDR3 region has 12 residues. Germline CDR1 reads ENHRY; CDR2 reads SYGVKD. The CDR3 region has the DNA TGTGCCATCAGAACGGAGAACTACGAGCAGTACTTC. Encoded protein: CAIRTENYEQYF.

The genes are TRBV30 and TRBJ1-5, with D possibly TRBD1 on 6 matching bases. The CDR3 spans 13 residues. The germline gives CDR1 GTSNPN, CDR2 SVGIG (reference sequence). The V end lost 1 base, the J end lost 7 bases, and 11 bases lay between the germline ends. CDR3 coding DNA: TGTGCCTGGAGTGCAAACAGGGACCAGCCCCAGCATTTT. Translated: CAWSANRDQPQHF.

Concerning this clone itself: The sample has other DNA sequences that encode this CDR3 too. J is TRBJ2-5 and V is TRBV27; a weak D match, TRBD2 (5 bases). The V end was cut by 6 bases, the J end by 1 base, with 6 bases between. The CDR3 is 12 amino acids. The germline V gene encodes CDR1 MNHEY and CDR2 SMNVEV (reference sequence). CDR3 protein: CASRGVQETQYF. The CDR3 coding sequence is TGTGCCAGCAGGGGAGTCCAAGAGACCCAGTACTTC.

This chain uses TRBV5-1 with TRBJ2-3; TRBD2 aligns across 11 bases. The germline CDR1 and CDR2 sequences are SGHRS and YFSETQ. This CDR3 region has 16 residues. Trimming cost V 4 bases and J 6 bases; bases outside gene matches: 10. CDR3 in DNA: TGCGCCAGCAGCATGCTAGCGGGGGGAAAGGTGGATACGCAGTATTTT. This translates into CASSMLAGGKVDTQYF.

In this sample, this clone turned up a few times. V gene TRBV4-2 combines with J gene TRBJ1-5; D is unclear. CDR3 length: 13 amino acids. V dropped 4 bases and J dropped 7 bases, with 11 bases sitting between them. Per the germline V gene, CDR1 is LGHNA and CDR2 is YNFKEQ. DNA of the CDR3: TGTGCCAGCAGCCCCTCTGAGGAACAGCCCCAGCATTTT. It yields the protein CASSPSEEQPQHF.

CDR3 region: CASSLDQNQPQHF. The CDR3, as DNA: TGTGCCAGCAGCCTCGACCAAAACCAGCCCCAGCATTTT. The rearrangement joins TRBV5-4 to TRBJ1-5; D is unclear. The CDR3 contains 13 residues. V lost 4 bases, J lost 7 bases, and 12 bases lay in between. CDR1 is SGHNT, CDR2 YYREEE, per germline (reference sequence). Looking up the rest from reference TRBV5-4 and TRBJ1-5 gives the full variable domain: ETGVTQSPTHLIKTRGQQVTLRCSSQSGHNTVSWYQQALGQGPQFIFQYYREEENGRGNFPPRFSGLQFPNYSSELNVNALELDDSALYLCASSLDQNQPQHFGDGTRLSIL.

This chain uses TRBV7-8 with TRBJ2-2, with D maybe TRBD2 (5 bases). Germline V gene data show CDR1 as SGHVS and CDR2 as FQNEAQ. Trimming stripped 3 bases from V and 8 bases from J, with 7 bases between. This CDR3 is built from 12 residues. CDR3 sequence reads: CASSFSGGELFF. Here the CDR3 DNA reads TGTGCCAGCAGCTTCTCGGGGGGGGAGCTGTTTTTT.

The rearrangement joins TRBV9 to TRBJ2-3; D uncertain. V lost 0 bases and J lost 8, with 4 bases in between. The CDR3 consists of 11 residues. Germline lookup yields CDR1 SGDLS and CDR2 YYNGEE. CDR3 bases: TGTGCCAGCAGCGTAGGGGGTACGCAGTATTTT. Its translation is CASSVGGTQYF.

The gene calls are TRBV5-1 and TRBJ1-3; a weak D match, TRBD1 (6 bases). The V end was cut by 2 bases, the J end by 3 bases, with 9 bases between. CDR1 is SGHRS and CDR2 is YFSETQ in the germline V gene. The CDR3 is 14 amino acids. CDR3 nucleotides: TGCGCCAGCAGCTTCGGAGGGGGTGGAAACACCATATATTTT. Translating it yields CASSFGGGGNTIYF.

V and J are TRBV9 and TRBJ2-2, with TRBD2 identical over 12 bases. CDR1 is SGDLS, CDR2 YYNGEE, per germline. The CDR3 is made up of 15 amino acids. The J segment lost 6 bases and the V segment lost 3 bases, leaving 3 bases of the junction unmatched. DNA of the CDR3: TGTGCCAGCAGCGCTAGCGGGAGGGCCCCCGGGGAGCTGTTTTTT. Residues: CASSASGRAPGELFF. The full variable domain, with the rest looked up from reference TRBV9 and TRBJ2-2, is DSGVTQTPKHLITATGQRVTLRCSPRSGDLSVYWYQQSLDQGLQFLIQYYNGEERAKGNILERFSAQQFPDLHSELNLSSLELGDSALYFCASSASGRAPGELFFGEGSRLTVL.

This clone was counted between two and nine times. J is TRBJ1-2 and V is TRBV7-3; D is unclear. The V end lost 2 bases, the J end lost 1 base, and 5 bases lay between the germline ends. The germline gives CDR1 SGHTA, CDR2 FQGTGA. The CDR3 sequence is 13 residues long. The DNA of the CDR3 is TGTGCCAGCAGCTTAGACGGTAACTATGGCTACACCTTC. Translation gives CASSLDGNYGYTF.

The chain has TRBV5-1 and TRBJ1-2; D possibly corresponds to TRBD1 (6 bases). Germline V lookup: CDR1 SGHRS, CDR2 YFSETQ. CDR3 length equals 14 residues. Trimming shortened V by 4 bases and J by 4 bases, and 14 bases separated the two germline ends. As DNA, the CDR3 is TGCGCCAGCAGCGTGAGCGGGGGCGCCTATGGCTACACCTTC. This gives the protein CASSVSGGAYGYTF. Using reference TRBV5-1 and TRBJ1-2 for the parts outside the CDR3, the full variable domain is KAGVTQTPRYLIKTRGQQVTLSCSPISGHRSVSWYQQTPGQGLQFLFEYFSETQRNKGNFPGRFSGRQFSNSRSEMNVSTLELGDSALYLCASSVSGGAYGYTFGSGTRLTVV.

This rearrangement joins TRBV2 to TRBJ1-2, with D maybe TRBD1 (6 bases). This CDR3 contains 12 residues. Germline V gene sequence: CDR1 SNHLY, CDR2 FYNNEI. With 6 bases removed from V and 7 bases from J, the gap between germline ends came to 12 bases. CDR3 amino acids: CASRPTGSGYTF. The CDR3, as DNA: TGTGCCAGCAGACCCACAGGGTCTGGCTACACCTTC.